This T cell receptor beta chain was profiled in a study of T cells in Graves' hyperthyroidism and ophthalmopathy. In its sample, this clonotype was seen many times. Its cognate antigen is unknown. Overall study findings and caveats: Patients with ophthalmopathy were separated from those with stable hyperthyroidism by a 13 V-J model. Appearing also in blood were most of the thyroid clonotypes expanded above 0.001.

V lost 5 bases and J 1 base, leaving 11 bases between the germline ends. The CDR3 covers 14 residues. The germline gives CDR1 MDHEN, CDR2 SYDVKM. Researchers amplified the TCR beta CDR3 regions from RNA transcripts. HTBI primers drove first-round RT-PCR of the TCR CDR3. TCRdb reanalysed the multiplex PCR reads using MiXCR and keeps one entry per CDR3 protein. The repertoire consists of fewer than 350,000 distinct CDR3 sequences, with roughly 14% occurring once and the leading ten covering almost 8%. The chain uses TRBV28 and TRBJ1-1; tentative D call: TRBD1 (5 bases). Sequencing was carried out using blood. This receptor was obtained from a woman aged 30 to 39 with Graves' hyperthyroidism that later progressed to Graves' ophthalmopathy. CDR3 sequence: CASSPGWSNTEAFF. DNA of the CDR3: TGTGCCAGCAGTCCAGGGTGGTCGAACACTGAAGCTTTCTTT.